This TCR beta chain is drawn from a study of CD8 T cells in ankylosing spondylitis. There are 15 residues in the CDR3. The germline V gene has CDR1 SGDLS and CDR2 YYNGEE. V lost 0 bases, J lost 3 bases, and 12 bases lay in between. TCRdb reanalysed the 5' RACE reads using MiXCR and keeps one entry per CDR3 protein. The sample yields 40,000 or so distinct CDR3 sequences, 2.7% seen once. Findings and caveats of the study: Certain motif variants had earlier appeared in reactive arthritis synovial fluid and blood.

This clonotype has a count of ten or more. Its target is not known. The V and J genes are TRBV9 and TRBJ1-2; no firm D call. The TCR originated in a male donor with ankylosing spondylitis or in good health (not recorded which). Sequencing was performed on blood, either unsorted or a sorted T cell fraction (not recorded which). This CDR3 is CASSVGMGGDYGYTF. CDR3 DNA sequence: TGTGCCAGCAGCGTAGGCATGGGCGGGGACTATGGCTACACCTTC. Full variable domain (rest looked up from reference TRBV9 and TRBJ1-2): DSGVTQTPKHLITATGQRVTLRCSPRSGDLSVYWYQQSLDQGLQFLIQYYNGEERAKGNILERFSAQQFPDLHSELNLSSLELGDSALYFCASSVGMGGDYGYTFGSGTRLTVV.